This passage covers 21 T cell receptor beta chains from one sample sequenced in a study of shared clonotypes between healthy human individuals (dated by TCRdb to 2020 to 2021). The receptor library was made with the immunoSEQ multiplex PCR assay. TCRdb took over this immuneACCESS table, retaining in-frame rearrangements with V and J assigned. Such tables are incomplete; in checked studies, under half of the missing clones stem from an unresolved V gene, and the remainder is unexplained. For this sample there are approximately 840,000 clones; just over 95% appear just once. The top ten constitute around 0.21% of the sample. For the CD8 naive samples, CD45RO-negative cells were positively selected for CCR7, yielding a CD45RA+CCR7+ population from which TemRA cells were excluded. Sequenced material: naive CD8+ T cells sorted from blood. The label giving this sample's cell subset or site can be read as: CD45RA+CCR7+. These receptors all stem from a man aged 25 to 45 in good health.

About this clone: This CDR3 is also generated by other DNA sequences in the sample. The chain combines TRBV9 with TRBJ2-7; no clear D. This CDR3 contains 12 residues. Germline V gives CDR1 SGDLS, CDR2 YYNGEE. Deletions cut 0 bases from V and 7 bases from J, with 8 bases between. CDR3 bases: TGTGCCAGCAGCGTAGAGGGTGGTGAGCAGTACTTC. Residues: CASSVEGGEQYF.

The chain joins TRBV30 to TRBJ1-2; D ambiguous. The CDR3 extends over 11 amino acids. Trimming took 4 bases from V and 1 from J, leaving 4 bases between them. Germline V gives CDR1 GTSNPN, CDR2 SVGIG (reference sequence). Here the CDR3 DNA reads TGTGCCTGGACCAGTAACTATGGCTACACCTTC. Translation gives CAWTSNYGYTF.

The gene calls are TRBV7-9 and TRBJ2-1, with a weak D call TRBD2 (7 bases). The CDR3 covers 18 residues. Germline lookup yields CDR1 SEHNR and CDR2 FQNEAQ (reference sequence). V shed 0 bases and J shed 0 bases, with 15 bases lying between them. The CDR3 coding sequence is TGTGCCAGCAGCTTAGCAGGGGGGGCGCAGAGCTCCTACAATGAGCAGTTCTTC. Residues: CASSLAGGAQSSYNEQFF.

This clone was found once. CDR3 in DNA: TGTGCCAGCAGCTTACTGCGGACTAGGGGAGAGACCCAGTACTTC. Protein product: CASSLLRTRGETQYF. The J gene is TRBJ2-5, the V gene TRBV11-2; 7 positions match TRBD2. Trimming cost V 2 bases and J 4 bases; bases outside gene matches: 7. Germline CDR1 and CDR2: SGHAT and FQNNGV. There are 15 residues in the CDR3.

The V and J genes are TRBV7-9 and TRBJ2-7; D not certain. Per germline, CDR1 SEHNR and CDR2 FQNEAQ (reference sequence). This CDR3 is 15 amino acids long. Trimming removed 1 base from V and 3 bases from J, with 13 bases in between. DNA of the CDR3: TGTGCCAGCAGCTTAGATACACGGCCATTCTACGAGCAGTACTTC. Residues: CASSLDTRPFYEQYF.

The chain combines TRBV28 with TRBJ2-1, with a weak D call TRBD2 (5 bases). Trimming took off 9 bases at V and 8 bases at J, with 14 bases between the two ends. The germline V gene has CDR1 MDHEN and CDR2 SYDVKM. CDR3 length equals 12 residues. Here the CDR3 reads CASLASGDEQFF. CDR3 sequence (DNA): TGTGCCAGTCTAGCAAGTGGAGATGAGCAGTTCTTC.

Worth noting for this clone: The sample has other DNA sequences that encode this CDR3 too. V usage is TRBV11-2 and J usage is TRBJ2-7; no definite D call. Germline lookup yields CDR1 SGHAT and CDR2 FQNNGV. The germline V and J ends were trimmed by 1 base and 1 base, with 8 bases remaining between them. The CDR3 totals 14 residues. This CDR3 is CASSLGVGSYEQYF. The CDR3 DNA reads as TGTGCCAGCAGCTTAGGTGTGGGGTCCTACGAGCAGTACTTC.

This chain links TRBV27 with TRBJ2-1, with unresolved D. The V end was cut by 5 bases, the J end by 3 bases, with 11 bases between. The CDR3 is 14 residues long. Germline CDR1 MNHEY, CDR2 SMNVEV (reference sequence). The CDR3 bases are TGTGCCAGCAGTCTAAGGTTTAGCTACAATGAGCAGTTCTTC. This sequence encodes CASSLRFSYNEQFF.

Remarks on this clone: Other DNA sequences of this sample code for an identical CDR3. This chain joins TRBV9 and TRBJ2-1; 10 positions agree with TRBD2. CDR1 is SGDLS and CDR2 is YYNGEE in the germline V gene. CDR3 length: 15 amino acids. V trimming: 3 bases; J trimming: 4 bases; junction bases outside the gene matches: 4. The CDR3, as DNA: TGTGCCAGCAGCGGCTCTAGCGGGAGTTACAATGAGCAGTTCTTC. Encoded protein: CASSGSSGSYNEQFF.

The chain couples TRBV7-9 to TRBJ2-1; D is unclear. This CDR3 comprises 12 residues. Trimming took off 8 bases at V and 8 bases at J, with 13 bases between the two ends. In germline, CDR1 is SEHNR, CDR2 FQNEAQ (reference sequence). The CDR3 protein is CASSLENDEQFF. The CDR3 DNA reads TGTGCCAGCTCGTTAGAGAACGATGAGCAGTTCTTC.

The chain is built from TRBV4-1 and TRBJ1-2; no reliable D call. The CDR3 consists of 14 residues. V was clipped by 1 base and J by 8 bases, with 14 bases between them. The germline gives CDR1 MGHRA, CDR2 YSYEKL. CDR3 protein: CASSQAGLDEGYTF. The CDR3 DNA reads as TGCGCCAGCAGCCAAGCCGGCCTAGATGAGGGCTACACCTTC.

Details on this clone: At one end, the junction sequence differs from germline, possibly due to a read error. J is TRBJ1-2 and V is TRBV6-5, with D perhaps matching TRBD1 (5 bases). Germline V gene sequence: CDR1 MNHEY, CDR2 SVGAGI. This CDR3 is 14 amino acids long. This CDR3 is CASSYSIGSGAGAF. CDR3 bases: TGTGCCAGCAGTTACTCGATCGGATCCGGGGCCGGGGCCTTC.

V is TRBV2 and J is TRBJ1-1; D is unclear. V gave up 8 bases and J gave up 10 bases, with 11 bases separating them. CDR3 length: 10 amino acids. Germline CDR1 and CDR2: SNHLY and FYNNEI. In DNA, the CDR3 is TGTGCCAGCGGCGGGATCGGAGCTTTCTTT. Amino acid sequence: CASGGIGAFF.

The rearrangement links TRBV6-9 to TRBJ2-7; perhaps TRBD2 as D (5 bases). Between the trimmed V and J ends, which lost 8 bases and 0 bases, there was a span of 17 bases. CDR1 is MNHGY, CDR2 SVAAGI, per germline. There are 15 residues in the CDR3. The CDR3 DNA is TGTGCCAGCGATCGGAAGCGGTGTATCTCCTACGAGCAGTACTTC. Its translation: CASDRKRCISYEQYF.

A single count supports this clone. The rearrangement joins TRBV5-1 to TRBJ1-5; unclear D gene. Per germline, CDR1 SGHRS and CDR2 YFSETQ. The CDR3 sequence is 13 residues long. Trimming removed 4 bases at V and 3 bases at J, with 8 bases between. The CDR3 is CASSTAPNQPQHF. The CDR3 nucleotides read TGCGCCAGCAGCACAGCCCCCAATCAGCCCCAGCATTTT.

The chain links TRBV5-8 to TRBJ1-2; unclear D gene. The ends were cut back, 5 bases at V and 6 bases at J, with 14 bases in the middle. The germline CDR1 and CDR2 sequences are SGHTS and YDEGEE. CDR3 length: 13 amino acids. The CDR3 coding sequence is TGTGCCAGCAGACGGACCGAAAGTAATGGCTACACCTTC. Its protein product is CASRRTESNGYTF.

This chain connects TRBV7-9 to TRBJ2-1, with TRBD2 identical over 10 bases. V lost 1 base and J lost 3; bases outside the gene matches: 9. This CDR3 comprises 18 residues. Germline CDR1 and CDR2: SEHNR and FQNEAQ (reference sequence). For the CDR3, the DNA is TGTGCCAGCAGCTTAGTGCCTAGCGGGAGAGGGTTCTACAATGAGCAGTTCTTC. This codes for CASSLVPSGRGFYNEQFF.

The gene calls are TRBV28 and TRBJ1-4; 7 nucleotides line up with TRBD1. CDR1 MDHEN and CDR2 SYDVKM come from the germline V gene. V was clipped by 6 bases and J by 4 bases; unmatched bases: 8. The CDR3 extends over 15 amino acids. DNA of the CDR3: TGTGCCAGCAGCTTGGGGACAGATCTTAATGAAAAACTGTTTTTT. This gives the protein CASSLGTDLNEKLFF. The full variable domain, rest sourced from reference TRBV28 and TRBJ1-4, is DVKVTQSSRYLVKRTGEKVFLECVQDMDHENMFWYRQDPGLGLRLIYFSYDVKMKEKGDIPEGYSVSREKKERFSLILESASTNQTSMYLCASSLGTDLNEKLFFGSGTQLSVL.

The V call is TRBV5-6, the J call TRBJ2-1, with D unresolved. CDR1 is SGHDT, CDR2 YYEEEE, per germline. V dropped 3 bases and J dropped 7 bases, with 8 bases sitting between them. The CDR3 has 12 residues. CDR3 in amino acids: CASSWNGNEQFF. The CDR3 nucleotides read TGTGCCAGCAGCTGGAATGGAAATGAGCAGTTCTTC.

This chain connects TRBV4-3 to TRBJ2-7; maybe TRBD2 (6 bases). The germline gives CDR1 LGHNA, CDR2 YSLEER. This CDR3 has 15 amino acids. The V end lost 0 bases, the J end lost 4 bases, and 13 bases lay between the germline ends. DNA for the CDR3: TGCGCCAGCAGCCAAGACCGGGGTAGCGGTTACGAGCAGTACTTC. Its protein product is CASSQDRGSGYEQYF.

The chain links TRBV7-9 to TRBJ1-3; D is uncertain. The CDR3 has 16 amino acids. Deletions cut 2 bases from V and 0 bases from J, with 11 bases between. The germline V gene has CDR1 SEHNR and CDR2 FQNEAQ (reference sequence). CDR3 DNA: TGTGCCAGCAGCTTAAGCCGGGGATACTCTGGAAACACCATATATTTT. Translating gives CASSLSRGYSGNTIYF.